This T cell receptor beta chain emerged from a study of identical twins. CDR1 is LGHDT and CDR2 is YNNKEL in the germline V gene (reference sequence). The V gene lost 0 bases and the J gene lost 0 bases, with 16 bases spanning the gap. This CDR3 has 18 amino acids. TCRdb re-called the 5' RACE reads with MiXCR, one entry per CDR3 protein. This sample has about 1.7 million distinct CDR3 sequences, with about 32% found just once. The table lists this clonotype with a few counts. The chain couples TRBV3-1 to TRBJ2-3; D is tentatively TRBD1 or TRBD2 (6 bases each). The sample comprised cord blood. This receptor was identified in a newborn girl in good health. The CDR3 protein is CASSQEYQGTYSTDTQYF. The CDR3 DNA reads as TGTGCCAGCAGCCAAGAGTATCAGGGGACTTACAGCACAGATACGCAGTATTTT.